One sample yielded the 32 T cell receptor beta chains listed below, sequenced in a study of T cell responses to AZD1222 COVID-19 vaccine. Only in-frame clones appear in the TCRdb table, and some are missing; sequencing was by immunoSEQ multiplex PCR. The table has roughly 170,000 clones, 94% seen once; the top ten hold 1.5% to 2%. Sample: peripheral blood, taken 28 days after the second AZD1222 dose. These receptors were obtained from an adult who received the AZD1222 COVID-19 vaccine.

The table lists this clone with a count of one. This chain joins TRBV10-3 and TRBJ2-3; 7 nucleotides agree with TRBD2. After removal of 1 base from V and 2 bases from J, the junction contained 12 bases not matched to a gene. The CDR3 contains 18 residues. The germline CDR1 and CDR2 sequences are ENHRY and SYGVKD. CDR3 protein: CAISEWGGQATHTDTQYF. The CDR3 nucleotides read TGTGCCATCAGTGAGTGGGGAGGGCAGGCCACGCACACAGATACGCAGTATTTT.

V gene TRBV11-3 combines with J gene TRBJ2-5; maybe TRBD2 (6 bases). CDR1 is SGHNT, CDR2 YENEEA, per germline. The CDR3 is 16 amino acids. Trimming removed 1 base at V and 5 bases at J, with 17 bases between. The CDR3 DNA sequence: TGTGCCAGCAGCTTAGTTAACCGGGGCGGAGGGGAGACCCAGTACTTC. Translation gives CASSLVNRGGGETQYF. The variable domain in full, completed from reference TRBV11-3 and TRBJ2-5, reads EAGVVQSPRYKIIEKKQPVAFWCNPISGHNTLYWYLQNLGQGPELLIRYENEEAVDDSQLPKDRFSAERLKGVDSTLKIQPAELGDSAVYLCASSLVNRGGGETQYFGPGTRLLVL.

This chain joins TRBV29-1 and TRBJ2-3, with no clear D. The V gene lost 4 bases and the J gene lost 4 bases, with 6 bases spanning the gap. The V gene's germline CDR1 is SQVTM and CDR2 ANQGSEA. The CDR3 loop spans 11 amino acids. The CDR3 loop reads CSVATADTQYF. In DNA form, the CDR3 reads TGCAGCGTTGCAACGGCAGATACGCAGTATTTT.

The V gene is TRBV12-3 or TRBV12-4, the J gene TRBJ2-7; no clear D. The length of the CDR3 is 11 residues. Trimming removed 7 bases from V and 4 bases from J, with 8 bases in between. CDR3 in DNA: TGTGCCAGCACTCCTGGGTACGAGCAGTACTTC. Its translation is CASTPGYEQYF.

The rearrangement uses TRBV2 and TRBJ1-5, with D possibly TRBD1 on 6 matching bases. The CDR3 has 15 amino acids. The V gene lost 6 bases and the J gene lost 5 bases, with 17 bases spanning the gap. Germline CDR1 and CDR2: SNHLY and FYNNEI. This chain's CDR3 is CASSGQPKGHQPQHF. The CDR3 DNA is TGTGCCAGCAGCGGACAGCCTAAAGGGCATCAGCCCCAGCATTTT. The variable domain in full, completed from reference TRBV2 and TRBJ1-5, reads EPEVTQTPSHQVTQMGQEVILRCVPISNHLYFYWYRQILGQKVEFLVSFYNNEISEKSEIFDDQFSVERPDGSNFTLKIRSTKLEDSAMYFCASSGQPKGHQPQHFGDGTRLSIL.

In its sample, this clone was seen a few times. The chain is built from TRBV27 and TRBJ1-2; weak D call: TRBD1 (5 bases). V lost 6 bases to trimming and J lost 4 bases, with 15 bases between them. CDR3 length equals 14 residues. Germline CDR1 reads MNHEY; CDR2 reads SMNVEV (reference sequence). The CDR3 sequence: CASSRRPGGYGYTF. CDR3 nucleotides: TGTGCCAGCAGCCGCCGGCCCGGGGGCTATGGCTACACCTTC.

J is TRBJ1-1 and V is TRBV13; a weak D match, TRBD1 (6 bases). Germline CDR1 PRHDT, CDR2 FYEKMQ (reference sequence). The CDR3 sequence is 16 residues long. With 4 bases removed from V and 4 bases from J, the gap between germline ends came to 19 bases. Here the CDR3 DNA reads TGTGCCAGCAGCTCGAGACTTACAGGGAGTGGCACTGAAGCTTTCTTT. Protein sequence: CASSSRLTGSGTEAFF.

This chain uses TRBV7-6 with TRBJ2-7; no clear D. Germline CDR1 SGHVS, CDR2 FNYEAQ. V gave up 2 bases and J gave up 4 bases, with 6 bases separating them. CDR3 length: 12 amino acids. CDR3 sequence reads: CASSLQEYEQYF. CDR3 coding DNA: TGTGCCAGCAGCTTACAGGAGTACGAGCAGTACTTC. The full variable domain, completed using reference TRBV7-6 and TRBJ2-7, is GAGVSQSPRYKVTKRGQDVALRCDPISGHVSLYWYRQALGQGPEFLTYFNYEAQQDKSGLPNDRFSAERPEGSISTLTIQRTEQRDSAMYRCASSLQEYEQYFGPGTRLTVT.

The V and J genes are TRBV7-9 and TRBJ2-4; D is ambiguous. In germline, CDR1 is SEHNR, CDR2 FQNEAQ (reference sequence). The CDR3 covers 12 residues. V lost 5 bases and J lost 8, with 10 bases in between. This CDR3 is CASSQDDDIQYF. Here the CDR3 DNA reads TGTGCCAGCAGCCAAGATGATGACATTCAGTACTTC.

The CDR3 loop is CASRTQTGLANTGELFF. CDR3 DNA sequence: TGTGCCAGCAGGACACAGACAGGCCTCGCGAACACCGGGGAGCTGTTTTTT. This chain links TRBV2 with TRBJ2-2, with D possibly TRBD1 on 6 matching bases. The germline V gene has CDR1 SNHLY and CDR2 FYNNEI. The CDR3 runs 17 residues. The V and J ends lost 6 bases and 0 bases respectively, with 17 bases between them.

This clone was picked up one time. The V call is TRBV5-1, the J call TRBJ1-1; D might be TRBD1 (6 bases). The CDR3 sequence is 14 residues long. V shed 4 bases and J shed 7 bases, with 17 bases lying between them. Germline V lookup: CDR1 SGHRS, CDR2 YFSETQ. In nucleotides, the CDR3 is TGCGCCAGCAGCCAGGGGTTAGAGGGGGTTGAAGCTTTCTTT. Its translation is CASSQGLEGVEAFF.

The chain couples TRBV9 to TRBJ1-2; D call uncertain. The V gene's germline CDR1 is SGDLS and CDR2 YYNGEE. CDR3 length: 11 residues. V was clipped by 5 bases and J by 7 bases, with 9 bases between them. CDR3 loop: CASRSLFGYTF. In DNA form, the CDR3 reads TGTGCCAGCAGGAGCCTTTTTGGCTACACCTTC.

This clone was seen only once. The chain has TRBV19 and TRBJ1-5; D remains unclear. The CDR3 has 14 residues. V lost 5 bases, J lost 4 bases, and 12 bases lay in between. Germline assignment: CDR1 LNHDA and CDR2 SQIVND (reference sequence). CDR3 bases: TGTGCCAGTAGTCCCCCAGAGCTGAATCAGCCCCAGCATTTT. Amino acids: CASSPPELNQPQHF.

The chain recombines TRBV27 with TRBJ1-4; 8 bases map to TRBD1. Germline loops: CDR1 MNHEY, CDR2 SMNVEV (reference sequence). V shed 6 bases and J 7 bases; nucleotides not matched to a gene: 7. The CDR3 is 14 amino acids. The CDR3 protein is CASRPGGMREKLFF. DNA for the CDR3: TGTGCCAGCAGGCCAGGGGGCATGCGTGAAAAACTGTTTTTT. The whole variable domain, remainder taken from reference TRBV27 and TRBJ1-4, is EAQVTQNPRYLITVTGKKLTVTCSQNMNHEYMSWYRQDPGLGLRQIYYSMNVEVTDKGDVPEGYKVSRKEKRNFPLILESPSPNQTSLYFCASRPGGMREKLFFGSGTQLSVL.

J is TRBJ2-7 and V is TRBV4-3; unclear D gene. The CDR3 sequence is 15 residues long. V lost 1 base and J 1 base, leaving 11 bases between the germline ends. The germline gives CDR1 LGHNA, CDR2 YSLEER. The CDR3 bases are TGCGCCAGCAGCCAAGTCCTGGAAACTTCCTACGAGCAGTACTTC. Translated, it gives CASSQVLETSYEQYF.

The chain combines TRBV7-3 with TRBJ2-2; no definite D call. Germline V gives CDR1 SGHTA, CDR2 FQGTGA. Trimming left V 1 base short and J 6 bases short, with 6 bases between. The CDR3 loop spans 13 amino acids. CDR3 region: CASSLSSPGELFF. In nucleotides, the CDR3 is TGTGCCAGCAGCTTAAGTTCCCCCGGGGAGCTGTTTTTT.

In its sample, this clone was seen once. CDR3 DNA: TGTGCCAGCAGTGAATCTGGGACAGATACGCAGTATTTT. Protein product: CASSESGTDTQYF. This chain links TRBV25-1 with TRBJ2-3; D uncertain. CDR3 length: 13 amino acids. V was pared by 1 base and J by 3 bases, with 5 bases between. Germline loops: CDR1 MGHDK, CDR2 SYGVNS.

The chain employs TRBV2 and TRBJ1-2, with 7 bases identical to TRBD1. This CDR3 has 14 residues. J was trimmed by 3 bases and V by 4 bases; bases with no gene match: 5. Germline assignment: CDR1 SNHLY and CDR2 FYNNEI. For the CDR3, the DNA is TGTGCCAGCAGTGTACAGGGGAATGACTATGGCTACACCTTC. Translated: CASSVQGNDYGYTF.

J is TRBJ2-1 and V is TRBV9, with D perhaps TRBD1 (6 bases). Per germline, CDR1 SGDLS and CDR2 YYNGEE. The ends were cut back, 0 bases at V and 3 bases at J, with 16 bases in the middle. The CDR3 has 17 residues. This CDR3 reads CASSVDPRQGHYNEQFF. CDR3 coding DNA: TGTGCCAGCAGCGTAGACCCTCGGCAGGGGCACTACAATGAGCAGTTCTTC.

The genes are TRBV19 and TRBJ1-3; possibly TRBD1 for D (6 bases). Trimming stripped 10 bases from V and 2 bases from J, with 15 bases between. The germline gives CDR1 LNHDA, CDR2 SQIVND (reference sequence). The CDR3 runs 14 residues. This CDR3 reads CATSRGATGNTIYF. The CDR3 DNA reads TGTGCCACCTCCCGGGGGGCTACTGGAAACACCATATATTTT.

The rearrangement uses TRBV21-1 and TRBJ2-7; the table names TRBD1, a call not compared with the DNA. TRBV21-1 is shown as a pseudogene. There are 13 residues in the CDR3. The DNA of the CDR3 is TGTGCCAGCAGCAAAGGACAGCGCCACGAGCAGTACTTC. Amino acids: CASSKGQRHEQYF.

V and J are TRBV7-2 and TRBJ1-1; TRBD1 aligns across 7 bases. Trimming took 0 bases from V and 2 from J; bases not matched to a gene: 0. The CDR3 spans 14 residues. Per germline, CDR1 SGHTA and CDR2 FQGNSA. This CDR3 is CASSLAGGNTEAFF. The CDR3 nucleotides are TGTGCCAGCAGCTTAGCAGGGGGCAACACTGAAGCTTTCTTT.

The genes are TRBV27 and TRBJ2-1; TRBD2 aligns across 7 bases. J lost 8 bases, V lost 8 bases, and 12 bases had no gene match. This CDR3 is 14 amino acids long. Per the germline V gene, CDR1 is MNHEY and CDR2 is SMNVEV (reference sequence). The DNA for the CDR3 is TGTGCCAGCCGACTAGCTCATGTTAACGATGAGCAGTTCTTC. This sequence encodes CASRLAHVNDEQFF.

V gene TRBV19 combines with J gene TRBJ2-1; 11 bases are a match to TRBD2. V gave up 3 bases and J gave up 6 bases; unmatched junction bases: 1. The CDR3 length is 14 residues. Germline assignment: CDR1 LNHDA and CDR2 SQIVND (reference sequence). CDR3 coding DNA: TGTGCCAGTAGTATCACTAGCGGGGGCAATGAGCAGTTCTTC. Protein: CASSITSGGNEQFF.

V and J are TRBV7-6 and TRBJ1-6; tentatively, D is TRBD1 (5 bases). Germline CDR1 SGHVS, CDR2 FNYEAQ. The CDR3 contains 17 residues. Between the trimmed V and J ends, which lost 0 bases and 10 bases, there was a span of 19 bases. The CDR3 DNA follows: TGTGCCAGCAGCTTAGCCGCAACTGGGGCCGGAGGATCACCCCTCCACTTT. This gives the protein CASSLAATGAGGSPLHF. Together with reference TRBV7-6 and TRBJ1-6, the CDR3 gives the full variable domain: GAGVSQSPRYKVTKRGQDVALRCDPISGHVSLYWYRQALGQGPEFLTYFNYEAQQDKSGLPNDRFSAERPEGSISTLTIQRTEQRDSAMYRCASSLAATGAGGSPLHFGNGTRLTVT.

The chain links TRBV7-2 to TRBJ1-5; D unresolved. V lost 1 base and J lost 0, with 4 bases in between. The CDR3 is 14 residues long. CDR1 and CDR2 from the germline V gene are SGHTA and FQGNSA. The CDR3: CASSLVSSNQPQHF. The CDR3 DNA follows: TGTGCCAGCAGCTTAGTCAGTAGCAATCAGCCCCAGCATTTT.

This clone was found a few times. This chain uses TRBV4-1 with TRBJ2-1; 13 bases fit TRBD2. CDR3 size: 17 residues. Germline V gene data show CDR1 as MGHRA and CDR2 as YSYEKL. V was pared by 4 bases and J by 4 bases, with 7 bases of the junction left unmatched. CDR3 nucleotide sequence: TGCGCCAGCAGCCCTCGGACTAGCGGGAGCAATTACAATGAGCAGTTCTTC. Translation: CASSPRTSGSNYNEQFF.

The V gene is TRBV4-3, the J gene TRBJ1-6, with D tentatively TRBD1 (5 bases). CDR1 and CDR2 from the germline V gene are LGHNA and YSLEER. Trimming left V 3 bases short and J 7 bases short, with 19 bases between. This CDR3 contains 17 residues. The CDR3 loop is CASSQLPLVGLNSPLHF. The CDR3 DNA sequence: TGCGCCAGCAGCCAGCTCCCCCTAGTGGGGCTGAATTCACCCCTCCACTTT.

The CDR3 DNA sequence: TGTGCCAGCTCACCGGGGATCCCTGATACGCAGTATTTT. Amino acid sequence: CASSPGIPDTQYF. The chain recombines TRBV18 with TRBJ2-3; D is unresolved. There are 13 residues in the CDR3. Between the trimmed V and J ends, which lost 3 bases and 6 bases, there was a span of 10 bases. Germline CDR1 and CDR2: KGHSH and LQKENI.

The chain links TRBV21-1 to TRBJ2-5; TRBD2 is the table's D call and was not checked against the DNA. TRBV21-1 is marked as a pseudogene. CDR3 size: 16 residues. CDR3: CASSRGLAGVGETQYF. CDR3 coding DNA: TGTGCCAGCAGCAGGGGGCTAGCGGGAGTTGGAGAGACCCAGTACTTC.

The CDR3 reads CASITRANYGYTF. The CDR3 DNA follows: TGTGCCAGCATAACCAGAGCTAACTATGGCTACACCTTC. The rearrangement uses TRBV28 and TRBJ1-2; D remains unclear. The length of the CDR3 is 13 residues. V was clipped by 7 bases and J by 0 bases, with 9 bases between them. CDR1 is MDHEN, CDR2 SYDVKM, per germline.

This chain connects TRBV7-2 to TRBJ1-2; D is unclear. The CDR3 contains 15 residues. Trimming removed 5 bases at V and 8 bases at J, with 21 bases between. Germline values: CDR1 SGHTA, CDR2 FQGNSA. CDR3: CASSQLGLSLGGYTF. The CDR3, as DNA: TGTGCCAGCAGCCAACTTGGGCTCTCTCTGGGAGGCTACACCTTC.